These 6 T cell receptor beta chains share one sample of origin, sequenced in a study of T cells after yellow fever vaccination. MiXCR, applied by TCRdb to the 5' RACE reads, yields one record per CDR3 protein. Here the sample spans 300,000 to 400,000 distinct CDR3 sequences, 8.1% being singletons. The sample consisted of PBMCs, taken around 45 days after the first yellow fever vaccination. The receptors were sampled from a young man who received the YFV17D yellow fever vaccine.

This clonotype showed up just a few times. This chain links TRBV5-3 with TRBJ1-4, with D unresolved. TRBV5-3 has ORF status, its function being uncertain. This CDR3 is 16 amino acids long. V gave up 8 bases and J gave up 5 bases, with 22 bases separating them. This CDR3 reads CARFQDWGSENEKLFF. CDR3 nucleotides: TGTGCCAGGTTCCAGGACTGGGGATCAGAAAATGAAAAACTGTTTTTT.

As DNA, the CDR3 is TGTGCCAGCAGTGTAACAGGGACGGGCTACGAGCAGTACTTC. Residues: CASSVTGTGYEQYF. The rearrangement joins TRBV25-1 to TRBJ2-7; D is possibly TRBD1 (6 bases). The CDR3 is made up of 14 amino acids. With 4 bases removed from V and 3 bases from J, the gap between germline ends came to 13 bases. CDR1 and CDR2 (germline): MGHDK, SYGVNS.

In this sample, this clonotype turned up many times. The chain links TRBV5-6 to TRBJ1-6, with unresolved D. The CDR3 runs to 13 residues. Per the germline V gene, CDR1 is SGHDT and CDR2 is YYEEEE. V lost 7 bases to trimming and J lost 5 bases, with 10 bases between them. The CDR3 coding sequence is TGTGCCAGCCGGCCGGATAATAATTCACCCCTCCACTTT. This sequence encodes CASRPDNNSPLHF.

The chain combines TRBV6-1 with TRBJ1-5, with D hard to call. Germline CDR1 reads MNHNS; CDR2 reads SASEGT. This CDR3 has 12 residues. Trimming cost V 6 bases and J 4 bases, with 7 bases left between them. CDR3 sequence (DNA): TGTGCCAGCAGCGAGAGGAATCAGCCCCAGCATTTT. Its protein is CASSERNQPQHF.

This clonotype was counted only a few times. The chain has TRBV3-1 and TRBJ2-5; 7 bases are shared with TRBD1. From germline, CDR1 is LGHDT and CDR2 YNNKEL (reference sequence). J was trimmed by 0 bases and V by 6 bases; bases with no gene match: 10. This CDR3 has 16 residues. CDR3: CASRQNLGQDQETQYF. In DNA, the CDR3 is TGTGCCAGCAGGCAGAACCTTGGACAGGACCAAGAGACCCAGTACTTC.

This clonotype was observed a few times. The chain joins TRBV20-1 to TRBJ2-7, with TRBD1 as a possible D gene (6 bases). Deletions cut 1 base from V and 3 bases from J, with 13 bases between. The CDR3 contains 14 residues. CDR1 is DFQATT, CDR2 SNEGSKA, per germline (reference sequence). CDR3 coding DNA: TGCAGTGCTAGAGGTGGAACAGGGTACTACGAGCAGTACTTC. Translated, it gives CSARGGTGYYEQYF.